This T cell receptor (beta chain) was retrieved from a study of human T cells and chemical hapten exposure. General study results and limits: With regard to DPC sensitization, TCRs above 1 in 1000 frequency did not change.

The time point: healthy volunteer bleed at 6 weeks. Whole blood that had not been fractionated was the source of extracted total RNA. The library labeled individual cDNA molecules by adding unique molecular identifiers to them. As processed by the authors: Around 97,000 TCRs per sample was the median, with a range of about 20,000 to 690,600. TCRdb called the RACE reads again in MiXCR, with one record for every CDR3 protein. Here the V and J calls rest on TCRdb's processing, not on the authors' analysis. Of under 45,000 distinct CDR3 sequences in the sample, approximately 5% were seen once. This clonotype was counted a few times. The antigen is undetermined. The CDR3 covers 14 residues. Germline-derived CDR1 and CDR2 are SEHNR and FQNEAQ (reference sequence). Trimming stripped 5 bases from V and 1 base from J, with 11 bases between.

The V call is TRBV7-9, the J call TRBJ1-1; the D gene is possibly TRBD1 (5 bases). The TCR originated in a human donor in good health. Some clones in this sample may be carry-over from other donors' samples. The sample comprised whole blood. The CDR3 DNA reads as TGTGCCAGCAGCATACTAGGACAGAACACTGAAGCTTTCTTT. This encodes CASSILGQNTEAFF. Full variable domain (missing parts from reference TRBV7-9 and TRBJ1-1): DTGVSQNPRHKITKRGQNVTFRCDPISEHNRLYWYRQTLGQGPEFLTYFQNEAQLEKSRLLSDRFSAERPKGSFSTLEIQRTEQGDSAMYLCASSILGQNTEAFFGQGTRLTVV.